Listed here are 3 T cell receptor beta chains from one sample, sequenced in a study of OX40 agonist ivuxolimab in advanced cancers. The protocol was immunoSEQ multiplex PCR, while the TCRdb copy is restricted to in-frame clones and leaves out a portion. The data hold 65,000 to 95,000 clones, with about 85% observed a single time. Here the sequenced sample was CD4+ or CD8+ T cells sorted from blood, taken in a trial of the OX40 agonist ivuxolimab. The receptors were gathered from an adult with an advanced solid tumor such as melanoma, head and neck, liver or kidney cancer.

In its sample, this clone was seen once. This CDR3 reads CASSPLLTENIQYF. The CDR3 region has the DNA TGTGCCAGCAGCCCTCTTTTGACTGAAAACATTCAGTACTTC. The chain carries TRBV6-5 and TRBJ2-4; D is uncertain. Germline loops: CDR1 MNHEY, CDR2 SVGAGI. The CDR3 extends over 14 amino acids. Trimming took 6 bases from V and 5 from J, leaving 14 bases between them.

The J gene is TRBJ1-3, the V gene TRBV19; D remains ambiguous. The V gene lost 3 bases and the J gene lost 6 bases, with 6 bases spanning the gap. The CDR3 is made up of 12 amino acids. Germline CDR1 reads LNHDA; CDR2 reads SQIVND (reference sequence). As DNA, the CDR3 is TGTGCCAGTAGTATTGTGGAAAACACCATATATTTT. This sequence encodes CASSIVENTIYF. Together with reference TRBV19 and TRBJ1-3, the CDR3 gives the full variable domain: DGGITQSPKYLFRKEGQNVTLSCEQNLNHDAMYWYRQDPGQGLRLIYYSQIVNDFQKGDIAEGYSVSREKKESFPLTVTSAQKNPTAFYLCASSIVENTIYFGEGSWLTVV.

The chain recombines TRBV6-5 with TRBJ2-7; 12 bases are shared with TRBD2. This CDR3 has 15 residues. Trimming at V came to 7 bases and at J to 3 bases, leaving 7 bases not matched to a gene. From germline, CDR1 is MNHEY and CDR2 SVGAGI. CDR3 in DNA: TGTGCCAGCAACCAACTAGCGGGAGGAATCTACGAGCAGTACTTC. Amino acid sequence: CASNQLAGGIYEQYF.